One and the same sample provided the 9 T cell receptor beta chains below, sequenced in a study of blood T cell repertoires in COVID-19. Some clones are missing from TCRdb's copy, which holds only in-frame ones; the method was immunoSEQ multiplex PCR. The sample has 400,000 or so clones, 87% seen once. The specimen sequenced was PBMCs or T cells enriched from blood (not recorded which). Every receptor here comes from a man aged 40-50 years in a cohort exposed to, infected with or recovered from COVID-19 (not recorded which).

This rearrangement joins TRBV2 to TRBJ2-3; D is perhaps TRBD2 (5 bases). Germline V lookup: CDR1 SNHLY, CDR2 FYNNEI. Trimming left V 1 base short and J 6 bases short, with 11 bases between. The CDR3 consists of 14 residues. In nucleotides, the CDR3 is TGTGCCAGCAGTGAAGATCGGGGTCCGGATACGCAGTATTTT. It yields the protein CASSEDRGPDTQYF.

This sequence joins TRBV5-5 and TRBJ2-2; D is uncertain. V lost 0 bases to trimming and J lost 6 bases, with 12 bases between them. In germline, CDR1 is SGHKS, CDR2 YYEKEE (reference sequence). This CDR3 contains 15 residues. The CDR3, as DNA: TGTGCCAGCAGCTTGGTTGGAGCGAGAGCCGGGGAGCTGTTTTTT. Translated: CASSLVGARAGELFF.

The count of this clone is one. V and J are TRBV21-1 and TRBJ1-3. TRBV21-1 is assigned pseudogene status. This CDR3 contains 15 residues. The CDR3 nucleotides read TGTGCCAGCAGCCCGGGGGGGTCGAATGGAAACACCATATATTTT. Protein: CASSPGGSNGNTIYF.

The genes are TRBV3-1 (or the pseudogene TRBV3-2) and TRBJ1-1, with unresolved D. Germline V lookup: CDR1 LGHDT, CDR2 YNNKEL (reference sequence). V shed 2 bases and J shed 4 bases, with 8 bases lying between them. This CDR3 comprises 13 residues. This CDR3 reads CASSQRGFTEAFF. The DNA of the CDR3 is TGTGCCAGCAGCCAACGAGGATTCACTGAAGCTTTCTTT.

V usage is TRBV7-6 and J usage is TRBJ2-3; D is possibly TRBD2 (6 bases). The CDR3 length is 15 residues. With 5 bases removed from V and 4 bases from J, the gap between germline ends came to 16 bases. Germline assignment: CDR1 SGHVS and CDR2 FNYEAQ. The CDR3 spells CASSQGVAAPDTQYF. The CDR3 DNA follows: TGTGCCAGCAGCCAAGGGGTAGCGGCCCCAGATACGCAGTATTTT. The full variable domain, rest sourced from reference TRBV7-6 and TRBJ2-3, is GAGVSQSPRYKVTKRGQDVALRCDPISGHVSLYWYRQALGQGPEFLTYFNYEAQQDKSGLPNDRFSAERPEGSISTLTIQRTEQRDSAMYRCASSQGVAAPDTQYFGPGTRLTVL.

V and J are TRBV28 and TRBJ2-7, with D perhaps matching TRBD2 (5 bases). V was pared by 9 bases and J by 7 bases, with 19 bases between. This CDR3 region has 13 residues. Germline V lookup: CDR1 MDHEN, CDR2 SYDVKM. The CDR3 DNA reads TGTGCCAGTACGCAACGGCTAGCTGGGGAGCAGTACTTC. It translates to CASTQRLAGEQYF.

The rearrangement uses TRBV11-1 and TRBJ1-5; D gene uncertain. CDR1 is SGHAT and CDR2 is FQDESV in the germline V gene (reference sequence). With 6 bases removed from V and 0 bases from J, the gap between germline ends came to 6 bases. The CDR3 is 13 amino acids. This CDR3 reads CASSRNSNQPQHF. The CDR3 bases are TGTGCCAGCAGTAGAAATAGCAATCAGCCCCAGCATTTT.

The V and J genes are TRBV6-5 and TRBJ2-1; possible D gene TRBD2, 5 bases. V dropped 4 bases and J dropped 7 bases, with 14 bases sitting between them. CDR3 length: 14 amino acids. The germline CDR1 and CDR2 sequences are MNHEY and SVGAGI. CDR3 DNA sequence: TGTGCCAGCAGTTGGACCTACGGGATAAATGAGCAGTTCTTC. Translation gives CASSWTYGINEQFF.

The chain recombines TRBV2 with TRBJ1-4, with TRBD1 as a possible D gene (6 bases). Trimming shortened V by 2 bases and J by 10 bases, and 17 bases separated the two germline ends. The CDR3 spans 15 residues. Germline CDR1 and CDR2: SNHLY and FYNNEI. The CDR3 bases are TGTGCCAGCAGTGAAATACAGGGCTCGGTGACAAAACTGTTTTTT. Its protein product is CASSEIQGSVTKLFF.